This record concerns one T cell receptor (beta chain) sequence. There are 13 residues in the CDR3. Deletions cut 3 bases from V and 11 bases from J, with 16 bases between. Unique molecular identifier tags were affixed to discrete cDNA molecules. TCRdb used MiXCR to reprocess the 5' RACE reads, holding one entry per CDR3 protein. The table lists 90,000 or so distinct CDR3 sequences, 15% of them singletons. The sample originates from a study of early T cells in non-severe SARS-CoV-2 infection. Material: whole blood. The receptor's source is an adult who was a healthcare worker with PCR-confirmed SARS-CoV-2 infection or an uninfected control (not recorded which). The rearrangement uses TRBV12-3 or TRBV12-4 and TRBJ1-2; D unresolved. This CDR3 is CASSFSGGQSYTF. The DNA for the CDR3 is TGTGCCAGCAGTTTCTCGGGAGGGCAGAGTTACACCTTC.